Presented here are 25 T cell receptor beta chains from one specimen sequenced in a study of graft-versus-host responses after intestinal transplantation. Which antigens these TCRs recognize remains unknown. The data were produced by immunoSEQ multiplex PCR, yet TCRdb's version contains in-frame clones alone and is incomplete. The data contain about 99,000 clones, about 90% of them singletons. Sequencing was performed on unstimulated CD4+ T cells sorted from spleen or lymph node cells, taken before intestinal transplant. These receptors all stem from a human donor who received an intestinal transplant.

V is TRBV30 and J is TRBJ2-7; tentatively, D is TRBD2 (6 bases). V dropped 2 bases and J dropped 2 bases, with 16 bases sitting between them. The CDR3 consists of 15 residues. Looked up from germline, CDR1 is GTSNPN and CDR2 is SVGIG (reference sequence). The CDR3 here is CAWSLWGAGPYEQYF. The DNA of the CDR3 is TGTGCCTGGAGTCTCTGGGGAGCGGGCCCCTACGAGCAGTACTTC.

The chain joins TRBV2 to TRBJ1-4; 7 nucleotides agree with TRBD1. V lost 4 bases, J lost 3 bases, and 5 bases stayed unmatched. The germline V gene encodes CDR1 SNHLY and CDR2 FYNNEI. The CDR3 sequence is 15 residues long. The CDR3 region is CASSARQGPNEKLFF. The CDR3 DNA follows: TGTGCCAGCAGTGCCCGACAGGGACCTAATGAAAAACTGTTTTTT.

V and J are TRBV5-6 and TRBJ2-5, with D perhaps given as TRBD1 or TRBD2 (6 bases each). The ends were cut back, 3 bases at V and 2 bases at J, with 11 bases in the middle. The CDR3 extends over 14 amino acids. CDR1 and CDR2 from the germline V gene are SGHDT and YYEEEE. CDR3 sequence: CASSWGAGQETQYF. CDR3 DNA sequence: TGTGCCAGCAGCTGGGGGGCGGGGCAAGAGACCCAGTACTTC.

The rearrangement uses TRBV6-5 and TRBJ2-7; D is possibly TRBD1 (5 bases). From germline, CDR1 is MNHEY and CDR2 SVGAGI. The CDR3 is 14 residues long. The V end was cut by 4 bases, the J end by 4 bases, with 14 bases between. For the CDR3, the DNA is TGTGCCAGCAGTTCCGGACATCTATTTTACGAGCAGTACTTC. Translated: CASSSGHLFYEQYF.

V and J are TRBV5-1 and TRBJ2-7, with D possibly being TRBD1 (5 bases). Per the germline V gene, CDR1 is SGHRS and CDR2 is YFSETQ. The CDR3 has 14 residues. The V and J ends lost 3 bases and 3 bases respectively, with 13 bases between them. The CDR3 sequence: CASSSTVSDYEQYF. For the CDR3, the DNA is TGCGCCAGCAGCTCGACAGTATCCGACTACGAGCAGTACTTC. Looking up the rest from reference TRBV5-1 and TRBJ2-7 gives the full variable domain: KAGVTQTPRYLIKTRGQQVTLSCSPISGHRSVSWYQQTPGQGLQFLFEYFSETQRNKGNFPGRFSGRQFSNSRSEMNVSTLELGDSALYLCASSSTVSDYEQYFGPGTRLTVT.

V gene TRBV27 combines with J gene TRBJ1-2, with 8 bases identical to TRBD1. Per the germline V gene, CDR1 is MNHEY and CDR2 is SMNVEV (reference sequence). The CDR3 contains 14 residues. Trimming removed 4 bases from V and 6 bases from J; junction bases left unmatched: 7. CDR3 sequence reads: CASSSADRVDGYTF. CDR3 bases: TGTGCCAGCAGTTCAGCGGACAGGGTTGATGGCTACACCTTC.

Here the CDR3 DNA reads TGCGCCAGCAGCTTGGTGGAGACCCAGTACTTC. The encoded protein is CASSLVETQYF. This sequence joins TRBV5-1 and TRBJ2-5; D unresolved. Deletions cut 0 bases from V and 5 bases from J, with 2 bases between. The CDR3 sequence is 11 residues long. Germline assignment: CDR1 SGHRS and CDR2 YFSETQ.

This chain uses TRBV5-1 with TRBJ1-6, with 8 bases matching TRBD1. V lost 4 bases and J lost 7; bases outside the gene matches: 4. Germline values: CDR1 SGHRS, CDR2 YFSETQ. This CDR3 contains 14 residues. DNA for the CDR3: TGCGCCAGCAGCCAGGGGGCGGAAAATTCACCCCTCCACTTT. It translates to CASSQGAENSPLHF.

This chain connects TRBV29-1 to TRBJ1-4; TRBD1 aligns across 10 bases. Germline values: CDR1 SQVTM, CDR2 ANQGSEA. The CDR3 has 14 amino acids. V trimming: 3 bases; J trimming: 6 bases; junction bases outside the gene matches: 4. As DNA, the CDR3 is TGCAGCGTTGATTCGGGACAGGGGCATGAAAAACTGTTTTTT. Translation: CSVDSGQGHEKLFF. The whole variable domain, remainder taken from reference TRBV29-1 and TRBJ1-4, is SAVISQKPSRDICQRGTSLTIQCQVDSQVTMMFWYRQQPGQSLTLIATANQGSEATYESGFVIDKFPISRPNLTFSTLTVSNMSPEDSSIYLCSVDSGQGHEKLFFGSGTQLSVL.

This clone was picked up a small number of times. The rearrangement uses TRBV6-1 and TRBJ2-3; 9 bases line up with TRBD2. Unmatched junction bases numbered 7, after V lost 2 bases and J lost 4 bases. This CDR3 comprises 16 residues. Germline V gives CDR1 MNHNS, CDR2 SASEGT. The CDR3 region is CASSELGGRVSDTQYF. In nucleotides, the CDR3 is TGTGCCAGCAGTGAACTTGGCGGGAGGGTCTCAGATACGCAGTATTTT.

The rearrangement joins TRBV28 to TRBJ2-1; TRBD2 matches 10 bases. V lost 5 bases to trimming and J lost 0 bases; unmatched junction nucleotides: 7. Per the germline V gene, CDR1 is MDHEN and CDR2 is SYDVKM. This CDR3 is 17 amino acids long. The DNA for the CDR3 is TGTGCCAGCAGTGGCCTAGCGGGAGTCAACTCCTACAATGAGCAGTTCTTC. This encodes CASSGLAGVNSYNEQFF.

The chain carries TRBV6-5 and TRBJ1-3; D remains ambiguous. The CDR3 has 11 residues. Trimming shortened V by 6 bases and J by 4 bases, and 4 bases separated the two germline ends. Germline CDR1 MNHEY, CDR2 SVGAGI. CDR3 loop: CASRPGNTIYF. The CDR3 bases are TGTGCCAGCAGGCCGGGAAACACCATATATTTT.

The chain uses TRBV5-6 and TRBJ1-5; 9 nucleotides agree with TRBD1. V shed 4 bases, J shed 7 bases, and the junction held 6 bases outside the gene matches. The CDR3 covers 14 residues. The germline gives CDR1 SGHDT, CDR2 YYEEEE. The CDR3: CASSADRGEQPQHF. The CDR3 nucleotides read TGTGCCAGCAGCGCGGACAGGGGAGAACAGCCCCAGCATTTT.

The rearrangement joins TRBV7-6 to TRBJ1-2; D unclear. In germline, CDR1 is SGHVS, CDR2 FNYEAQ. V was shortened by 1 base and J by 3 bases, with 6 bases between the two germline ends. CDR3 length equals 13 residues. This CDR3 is CASSLDRDYGYTF. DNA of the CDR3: TGTGCCAGCAGCTTAGACCGAGACTATGGCTACACCTTC.

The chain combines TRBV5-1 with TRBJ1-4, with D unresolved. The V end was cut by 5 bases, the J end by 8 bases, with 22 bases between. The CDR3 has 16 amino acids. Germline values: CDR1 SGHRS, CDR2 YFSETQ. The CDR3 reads CASSSGSRLPGEKLFF. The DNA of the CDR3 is TGCGCCAGCAGTTCAGGCTCACGGCTCCCGGGGGAAAAACTGTTTTTT. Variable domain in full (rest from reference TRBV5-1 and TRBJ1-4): KAGVTQTPRYLIKTRGQQVTLSCSPISGHRSVSWYQQTPGQGLQFLFEYFSETQRNKGNFPGRFSGRQFSNSRSEMNVSTLELGDSALYLCASSSGSRLPGEKLFFGSGTQLSVL.

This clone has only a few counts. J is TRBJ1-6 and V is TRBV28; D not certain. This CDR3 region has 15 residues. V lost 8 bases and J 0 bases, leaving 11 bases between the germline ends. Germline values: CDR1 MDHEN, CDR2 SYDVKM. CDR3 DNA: TGTGCCAGCGGGAGGGCTAGCTCCTATAATTCACCCCTCCACTTT. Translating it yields CASGRASSYNSPLHF.

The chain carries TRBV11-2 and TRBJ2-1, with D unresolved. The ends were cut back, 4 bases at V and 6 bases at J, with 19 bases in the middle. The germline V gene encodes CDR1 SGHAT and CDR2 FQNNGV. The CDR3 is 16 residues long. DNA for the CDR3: TGTGCCAGCAGCTCTCGGGTCTCTCTACCCTTCAATGAGCAGTTCTTC. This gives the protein CASSSRVSLPFNEQFF.

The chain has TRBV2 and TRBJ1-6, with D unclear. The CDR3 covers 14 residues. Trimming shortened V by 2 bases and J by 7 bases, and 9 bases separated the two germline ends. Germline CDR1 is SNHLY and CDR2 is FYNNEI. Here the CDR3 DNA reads TGTGCCAGCAGTGAAAGGGTGAAGAATTCACCCCTCCACTTT. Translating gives CASSERVKNSPLHF.

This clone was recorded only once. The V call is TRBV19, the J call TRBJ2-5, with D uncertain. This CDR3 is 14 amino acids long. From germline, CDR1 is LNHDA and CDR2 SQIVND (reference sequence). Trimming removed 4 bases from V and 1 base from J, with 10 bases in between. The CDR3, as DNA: TGTGCCAGTAGTAGTCGACGTCTCCAAGAGACCCAGTACTTC. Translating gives CASSSRRLQETQYF.

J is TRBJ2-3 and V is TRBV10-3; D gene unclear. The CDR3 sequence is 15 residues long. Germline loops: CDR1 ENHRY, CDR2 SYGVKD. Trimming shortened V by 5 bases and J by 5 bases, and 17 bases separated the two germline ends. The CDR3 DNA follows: TGTGCCATCAGTCTTTCCGGGCCCCCGGGAGATACGCAGTATTTT. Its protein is CAISLSGPPGDTQYF.

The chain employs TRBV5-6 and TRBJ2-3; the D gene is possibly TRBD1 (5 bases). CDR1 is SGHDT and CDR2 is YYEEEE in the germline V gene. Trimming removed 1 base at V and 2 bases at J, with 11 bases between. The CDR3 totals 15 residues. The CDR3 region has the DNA TGTGCCAGCAGCTTGTTGCAGGGCTTCACAGATACGCAGTATTTT. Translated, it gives CASSLLQGFTDTQYF.

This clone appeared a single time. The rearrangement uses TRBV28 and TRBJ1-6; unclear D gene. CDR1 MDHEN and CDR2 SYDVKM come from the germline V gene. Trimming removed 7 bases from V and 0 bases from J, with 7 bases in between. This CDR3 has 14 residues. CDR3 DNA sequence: TGTGCCAGCACGGGGAGCTCCTATAATTCACCCCTCCACTTT. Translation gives CASTGSSYNSPLHF.

The CDR3 loop is CASSSRGDSYEQYF. The CDR3 nucleotides are TGCGCCAGCAGCTCGAGGGGCGATTCCTACGAGCAGTACTTC. The V call is TRBV5-1, the J call TRBJ2-7; D might be TRBD1 or TRBD2, each matching 5 bases. The CDR3 runs 14 residues. The ends were cut back, 3 bases at V and 1 base at J, with 11 bases in the middle. CDR1 SGHRS and CDR2 YFSETQ come from the germline V gene. The entire variable domain, with the rest obtained from reference TRBV5-1 and TRBJ2-7, is as follows: KAGVTQTPRYLIKTRGQQVTLSCSPISGHRSVSWYQQTPGQGLQFLFEYFSETQRNKGNFPGRFSGRQFSNSRSEMNVSTLELGDSALYLCASSSRGDSYEQYFGPGTRLTVT.

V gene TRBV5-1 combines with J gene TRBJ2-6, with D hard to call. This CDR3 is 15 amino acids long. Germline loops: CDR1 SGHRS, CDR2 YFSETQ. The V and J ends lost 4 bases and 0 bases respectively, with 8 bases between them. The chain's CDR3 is CASSLDDSGANVLTF. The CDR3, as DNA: TGCGCCAGCAGCCTCGATGACTCTGGGGCCAACGTCCTGACTTTC.

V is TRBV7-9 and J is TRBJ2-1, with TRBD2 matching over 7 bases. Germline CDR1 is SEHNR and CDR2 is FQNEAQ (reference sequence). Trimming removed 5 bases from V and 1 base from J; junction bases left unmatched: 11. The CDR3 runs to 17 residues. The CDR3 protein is CASSILRTSLSYNEQFF. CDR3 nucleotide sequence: TGTGCCAGCAGCATCCTACGGACTAGTCTTTCCTACAATGAGCAGTTCTTC.